This T cell receptor (beta chain) appears in the sequencing data of a study of blood T cell repertoires in COVID-19 (dated by TCRdb to about 2020). Describing the broader study: Samples covering the acute and convalescent phases of COVID-19 were provided by collaborators in the United States, Italy and Spain. The material from the prospective study consisted of cDNA or gDNA derived from T cells, B-cell-depleted T cells, or PBMCs. Deeply sampled blood TCRbeta repertoires from subjects exposed to, actively infected with, or recovered from COVID-19 were included in the dataset. The repertoires were released in a freely available public database meant as a resource for research on the immune response to SARS-CoV-2. Samples came from the ongoing ImmuneRACE study (first 160 participants) plus 1,254 subjects from 6 global collaborators. Sample metadata almost always included a de-identified subject ID, COVID-19 status, age in years and sex. HLA class I and class II types, where available, came from metadata supplied by the sample provider rather than from assay-based typing.

TCRbeta CDR3 regions were amplified from genomic DNA using the immunoSEQ Assay, a bias-controlled multiplex PCR. In the original analysis: The number of nucleated cells in each sample was estimated from the amplification of reference gene primers within the assay. Sequence reads were collapsed and filtered to measure the absolute abundance of every unique TCRbeta CDR3 rearrangement. For each sample, productive Simpson clonality was calculated as the square root of Simpson's diversity index across productive rearrangements. Sourced from immuneACCESS, this table was stored by TCRdb with only in-frame sequences that have V and J called. A share of the clones is absent; for the studies checked, an unresolved V gene accounts for under half, and the remainder has no known explanation. That table supplies the V and J calls and clone size; D and trimming were determined from the DNA. The sample yields 310,000 or so clones; around 85% were counted once. Roughly 6.3% of the sample is held by the ten biggest clonotypes.

To note about this clone: The antigen it binds to is not known. Base qualities are not provided; no much larger clone lies one nucleotide away.

In the prospective study, participants were about 18 to 100 years old, resided in 25 or so geographic areas of the United States, and were enrolled through a virtual design. In the prospective study, participants were assigned to cohorts based on the clinical history participants reported in a screening survey and a study questionnaire. Recovered participants in ImmuneRACE Cohort 3 were defined by two consecutive negative NP/OP PCR tests, clearance by a healthcare professional, or resolution of symptoms. Mobile phlebotomists in the prospective study collected whole blood, serum and a nasopharyngeal or oropharyngeal swab from every participant. Over a roughly 2-month period, participants in the prospective study had the option of providing additional blood draws and questionnaires. Blood samples from the prospective study were shipped frozen or at room temperature prior to DNA extraction. Here is what the overall study found, with its caveats: Clinical and demographic metadata were provided uncurated, with the amount varying by source and participant.

The V end gives up 5 bases and the J end 0 bases, leaving 4 bases in the junction not matched to a gene. Per the germline V gene (reference sequence), WNHNN is the CDR1 and SYGVQD is the CDR2. The CDR3, cysteine through phenylalanine, is 16 amino acids long. The sequence is cut down to CDR3 DNA, 48 bases in frame from base 1. The clonotype comes from a woman in her forties who had recovered from COVID-19. The rearranged segments are TRBV10-1 and TRBJ2-3, with 11 junctional bases fitting TRBD2. The source material was PBMCs or T cells enriched from blood (not recorded which). The CDR3 loop reads CASSPRLAGSTDTQYF. The bases are TGCGCCAGCAGTCCCAGACTAGCGGGGAGCACAGATACGCAGTATTTT.